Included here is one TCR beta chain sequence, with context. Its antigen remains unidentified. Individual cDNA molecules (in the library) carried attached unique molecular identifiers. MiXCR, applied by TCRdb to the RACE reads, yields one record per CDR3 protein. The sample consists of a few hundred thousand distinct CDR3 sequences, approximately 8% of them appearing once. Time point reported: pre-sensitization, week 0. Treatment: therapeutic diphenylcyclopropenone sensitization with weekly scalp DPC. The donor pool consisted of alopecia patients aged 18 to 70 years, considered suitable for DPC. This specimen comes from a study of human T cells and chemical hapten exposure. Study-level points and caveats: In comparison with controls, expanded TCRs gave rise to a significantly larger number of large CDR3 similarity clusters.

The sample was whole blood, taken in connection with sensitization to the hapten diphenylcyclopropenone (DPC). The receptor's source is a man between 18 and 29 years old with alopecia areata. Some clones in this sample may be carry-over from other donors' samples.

In DNA, the CDR3 is TGCAGTGCTCAAGACAGAGTAAACTCTGGGGCCAACGTCCTGACTTTC. It codes for CSAQDRVNSGANVLTF. The rearrangement joins TRBV20-1 to TRBJ2-6; weak D call: TRBD1 (5 bases). The V gene lost 5 bases and the J gene lost 0 bases, with 14 bases spanning the gap. This CDR3 has 16 amino acids. CDR1 and CDR2 from the germline V gene are DFQATT and SNEGSKA (reference sequence).